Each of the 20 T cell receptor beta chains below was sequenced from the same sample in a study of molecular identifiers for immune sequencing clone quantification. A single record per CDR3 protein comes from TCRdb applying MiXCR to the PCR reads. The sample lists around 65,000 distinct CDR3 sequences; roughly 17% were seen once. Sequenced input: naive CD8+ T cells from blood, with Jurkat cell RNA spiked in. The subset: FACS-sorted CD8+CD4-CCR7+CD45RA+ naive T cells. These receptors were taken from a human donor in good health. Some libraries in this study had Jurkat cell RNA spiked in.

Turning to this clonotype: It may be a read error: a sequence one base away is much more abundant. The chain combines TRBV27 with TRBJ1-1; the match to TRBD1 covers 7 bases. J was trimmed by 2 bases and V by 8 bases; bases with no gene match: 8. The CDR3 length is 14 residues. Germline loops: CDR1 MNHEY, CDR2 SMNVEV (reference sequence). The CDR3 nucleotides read TGTGCCAGCGGTGGCACAGGGGTTAACACTGAAGCTTTCTTT. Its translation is CASGGTGVNTEAFF.

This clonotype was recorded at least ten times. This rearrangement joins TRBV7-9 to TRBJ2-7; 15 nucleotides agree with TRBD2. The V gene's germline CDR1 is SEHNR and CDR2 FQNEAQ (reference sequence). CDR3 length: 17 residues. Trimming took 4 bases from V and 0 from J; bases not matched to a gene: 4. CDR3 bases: TGTGCCAGCAGCTCGGGACTAGCGGGAGGACTCTCCTACGAGCAGTACTTC. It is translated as CASSSGLAGGLSYEQYF.

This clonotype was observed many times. CDR3 amino acids: CASSDPQHNEQFF. The DNA for the CDR3 is TGTGCCAGCAGCGACCCACAACACAATGAGCAGTTCTTC. This sequence joins TRBV7-9 and TRBJ2-1; no clear D gene. This CDR3 has 13 residues. Per the germline V gene, CDR1 is SEHNR and CDR2 is FQNEAQ (reference sequence). Trimming pared 5 bases from V and 5 bases from J, leaving 10 bases between.

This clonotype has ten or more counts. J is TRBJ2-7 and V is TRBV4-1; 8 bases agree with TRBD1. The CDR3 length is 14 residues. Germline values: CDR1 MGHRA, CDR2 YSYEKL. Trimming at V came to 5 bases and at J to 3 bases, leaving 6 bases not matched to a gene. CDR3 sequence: CASSSRTGNYEQYF. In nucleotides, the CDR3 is TGCGCCAGCAGCTCTAGGACAGGGAACTACGAGCAGTACTTC.

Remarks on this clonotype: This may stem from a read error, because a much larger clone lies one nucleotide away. CDR3 region: CASSVSGSSPHHF. CDR3 sequence (DNA): TGCGCCAGCAGTGTTTCGGGAAGTTCACCCCACCACTTT. The J gene is TRBJ1-6, the V gene TRBV10-1, with no clear D. CDR1 is WNHNN, CDR2 SYGVQD, per germline (reference sequence). The CDR3 loop spans 13 amino acids.

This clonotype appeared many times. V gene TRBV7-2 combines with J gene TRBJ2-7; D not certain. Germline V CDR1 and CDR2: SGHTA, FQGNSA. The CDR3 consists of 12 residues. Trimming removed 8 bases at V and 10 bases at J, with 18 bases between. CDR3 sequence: CASRNPLGIQYF. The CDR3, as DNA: TGTGCCAGCCGCAATCCCTTGGGAATACAGTACTTC.

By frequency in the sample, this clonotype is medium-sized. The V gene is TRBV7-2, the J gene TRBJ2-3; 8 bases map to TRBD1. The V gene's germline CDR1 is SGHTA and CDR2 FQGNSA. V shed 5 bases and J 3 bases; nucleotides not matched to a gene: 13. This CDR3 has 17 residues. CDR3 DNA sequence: TGTGCCAGCAGCATCCCACGGACAGGGAGTATGACAGATACGCAGTATTTT. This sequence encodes CASSIPRTGSMTDTQYF.

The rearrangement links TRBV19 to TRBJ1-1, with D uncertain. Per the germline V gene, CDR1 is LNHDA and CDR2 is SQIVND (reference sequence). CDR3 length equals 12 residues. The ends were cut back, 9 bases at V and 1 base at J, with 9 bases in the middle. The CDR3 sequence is CASSGSNTEAFF. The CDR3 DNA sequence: TGTGCCAGCTCGGGATCGAACACTGAAGCTTTCTTT. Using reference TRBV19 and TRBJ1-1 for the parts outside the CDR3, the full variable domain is DGGITQSPKYLFRKEGQNVTLSCEQNLNHDAMYWYRQDPGQGLRLIYYSQIVNDFQKGDIAEGYSVSREKKESFPLTVTSAQKNPTAFYLCASSGSNTEAFFGQGTRLTVV.

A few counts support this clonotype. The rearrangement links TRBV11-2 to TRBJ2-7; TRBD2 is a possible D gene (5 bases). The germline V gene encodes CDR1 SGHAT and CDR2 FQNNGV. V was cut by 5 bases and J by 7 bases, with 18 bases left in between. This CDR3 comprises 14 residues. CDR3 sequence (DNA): TGTGCCAGCAGCCAAGTCCCGTCCTCGGGAGAGCAGTACTTC. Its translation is CASSQVPSSGEQYF.

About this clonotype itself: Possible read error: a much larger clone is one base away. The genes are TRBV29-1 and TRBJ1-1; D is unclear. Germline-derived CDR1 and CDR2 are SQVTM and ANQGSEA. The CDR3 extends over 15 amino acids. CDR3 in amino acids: CSVVAAPRRGTGAFF. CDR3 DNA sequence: TGCAGCGTTGTAGCGGCCCCTCGCCGGGGTACTGGAGCTTTCTTT. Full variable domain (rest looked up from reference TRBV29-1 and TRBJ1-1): SAVISQKPSRDICQRGTSLTIQCQVDSQVTMMFWYRQQPGQSLTLIATANQGSEATYESGFVIDKFPISRPNLTFSTLTVSNMSPEDSSIYLCSVVAAPRRGTGAFFGQGTRLTVV.

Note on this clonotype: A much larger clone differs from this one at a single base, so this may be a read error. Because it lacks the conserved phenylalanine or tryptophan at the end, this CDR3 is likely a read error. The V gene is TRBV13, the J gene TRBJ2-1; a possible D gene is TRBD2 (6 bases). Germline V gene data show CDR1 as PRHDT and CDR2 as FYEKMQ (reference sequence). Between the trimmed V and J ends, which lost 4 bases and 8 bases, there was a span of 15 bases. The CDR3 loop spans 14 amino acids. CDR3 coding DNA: TGTGCCAGCAGCTCCTTTGGGGGGTGGGATGAGCAGTTCCTC. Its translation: CASSSFGGWDEQFL.

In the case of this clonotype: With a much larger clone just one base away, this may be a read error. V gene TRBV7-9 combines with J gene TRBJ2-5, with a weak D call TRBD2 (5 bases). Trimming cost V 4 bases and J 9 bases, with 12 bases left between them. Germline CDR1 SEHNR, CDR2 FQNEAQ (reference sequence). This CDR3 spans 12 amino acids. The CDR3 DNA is TGTGCCAGCAGCTCCCGGTCGGAGGCCCAGTACTTC. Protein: CASSSRSEAQYF.

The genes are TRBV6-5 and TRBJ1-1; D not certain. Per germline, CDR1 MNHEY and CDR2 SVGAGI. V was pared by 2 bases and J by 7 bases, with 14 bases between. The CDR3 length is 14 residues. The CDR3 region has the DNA TGTGCCAGCAGTTACCCCGGGAGAGACTATGAAGCTTTCTTT. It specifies CASSYPGRDYEAFF.

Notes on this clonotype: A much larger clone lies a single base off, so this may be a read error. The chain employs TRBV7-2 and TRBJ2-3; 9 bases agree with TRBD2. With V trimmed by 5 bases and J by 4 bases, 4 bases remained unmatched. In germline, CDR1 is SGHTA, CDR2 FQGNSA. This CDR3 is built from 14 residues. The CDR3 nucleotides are TGTGCCAGCAGCCCGTGGACTAGCGCAGATACGCAGTATTTT. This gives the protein CASSPWTSADTQYF.

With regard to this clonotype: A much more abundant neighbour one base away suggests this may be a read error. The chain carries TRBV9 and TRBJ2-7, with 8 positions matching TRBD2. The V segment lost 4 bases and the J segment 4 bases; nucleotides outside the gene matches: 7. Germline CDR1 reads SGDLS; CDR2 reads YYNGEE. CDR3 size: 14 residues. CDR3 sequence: CASSPVAGRYEQYF. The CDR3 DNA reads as TGTGCCAGCAGCCCCGTAGCGGGAAGGTACGAGCAGTACTTC. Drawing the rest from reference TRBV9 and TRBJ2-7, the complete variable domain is DSGVTQTPKHLITATGQRVTLRCSPRSGDLSVYWYQQSLDQGLQFLIQYYNGEERAKGNILERFSAQQFPDLHSELNLSSLELGDSALYFCASSPVAGRYEQYFGPGTRLTVT.

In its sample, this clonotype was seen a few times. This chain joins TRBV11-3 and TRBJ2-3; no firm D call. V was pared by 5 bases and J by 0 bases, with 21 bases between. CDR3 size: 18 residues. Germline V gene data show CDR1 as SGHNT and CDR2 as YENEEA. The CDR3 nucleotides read TGTGCCAGCAGCCCCACCCCCCTGGAGATTACTAGCACAGATACGCAGTATTTT. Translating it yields CASSPTPLEITSTDTQYF.

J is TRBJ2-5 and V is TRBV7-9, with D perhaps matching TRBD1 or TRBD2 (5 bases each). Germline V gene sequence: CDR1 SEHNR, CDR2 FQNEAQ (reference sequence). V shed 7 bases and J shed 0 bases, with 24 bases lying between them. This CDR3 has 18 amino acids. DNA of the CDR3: TGTGCCAGCACCCTCCCTTTATCCGGGACGCTTAACCAAGAGACCCAGTACTTC. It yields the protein CASTLPLSGTLNQETQYF. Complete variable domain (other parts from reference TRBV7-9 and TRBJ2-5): DTGVSQNPRHKITKRGQNVTFRCDPISEHNRLYWYRQTLGQGPEFLTYFQNEAQLEKSRLLSDRFSAERPKGSFSTLEIQRTEQGDSAMYLCASTLPLSGTLNQETQYFGPGTRLLVL.

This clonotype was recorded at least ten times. CDR3: CASSIIRTGGFYEQYF. As DNA, the CDR3 is TGTGCCAGCAGTATAATCCGGACAGGGGGATTCTACGAGCAGTACTTC. The V and J genes are TRBV27 and TRBJ2-7; 10 bases map to TRBD1. The CDR3 spans 16 residues. The germline V gene encodes CDR1 MNHEY and CDR2 SMNVEV (reference sequence). Germline trimming cut 5 bases from V and 3 bases from J; bases unmatched to any gene: 10.

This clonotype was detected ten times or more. The CDR3 bases are TGCGCCAGCAGCCAAGTACCAGCGTTCGAGCAGTACTTC. Amino acids: CASSQVPAFEQYF. The chain links TRBV4-1 to TRBJ2-7; no firm D call. The CDR3 totals 13 residues. In germline, CDR1 is MGHRA, CDR2 YSYEKL. Trimming stripped 1 base from V and 6 bases from J, with 10 bases between.

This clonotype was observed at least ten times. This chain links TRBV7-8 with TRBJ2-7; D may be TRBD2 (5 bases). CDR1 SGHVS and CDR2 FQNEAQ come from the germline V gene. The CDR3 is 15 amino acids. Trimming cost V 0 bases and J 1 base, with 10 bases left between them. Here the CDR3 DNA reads TGTGCCAGCAGCTTAGCGGGAGATGGGTCCTACGAGCAGTACTTC. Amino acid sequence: CASSLAGDGSYEQYF.